This T cell receptor (beta chain) came from a study of blood T cell repertoires in COVID-19. The data were produced by immunoSEQ multiplex PCR, yet TCRdb's version contains in-frame clones alone and is incomplete. This repertoire shows about 200,000 clones, roughly 75% found once; its top ten account for less than 7%. Trimming pared 6 bases from V and 3 bases from J, leaving 11 bases between. CDR1 is LNHDA, CDR2 SQIVND, per germline (reference sequence). The CDR3 covers 14 residues. The V and J genes are TRBV19 and TRBJ2-2; tentative D call: TRBD2 (6 bases). The sequencing sample was made of peripheral blood. This TCR derives from a woman between 70 and 85 years old with acute or convalescent COVID-19. The CDR3: CASSPLAYTGELFF. The CDR3 nucleotides read TGTGCCAGTAGCCCCCTAGCGTACACCGGGGAGCTGTTTTTT.